The 11 T cell receptor beta chains reported below all come from one sample, sequenced in a study of T cell responses to AZD1222 COVID-19 vaccine. Only in-frame clones appear in the TCRdb table, and some are missing; sequencing was by immunoSEQ multiplex PCR. The sample yields 140,000 to 150,000 clones, approximately 78% seen once. Sequencing was performed on peripheral blood, taken on day 0 of MenACWY control vaccination. The receptors stem from an adult in good health.

This sequence joins TRBV7-9 and TRBJ1-1; tentative D call: TRBD1 (5 bases). The CDR3 has 15 amino acids. Germline V gene data show CDR1 as SEHNR and CDR2 as FQNEAQ (reference sequence). V lost 5 bases to trimming and J lost 4 bases, with 17 bases between them. The CDR3 sequence: CASSAVGTRGTEAFF. CDR3 sequence (DNA): TGTGCCAGCAGCGCAGTCGGGACGCGGGGCACTGAAGCTTTCTTT.

The rearrangement links TRBV28 to TRBJ2-5; TRBD1 matches at 9 bases. CDR3 length: 14 residues. The germline V gene has CDR1 MDHEN and CDR2 SYDVKM. V lost 8 bases and J lost 6; bases outside the gene matches: 10. CDR3 amino acids: CASGGQGNIKTQYF. The DNA for the CDR3 is TGTGCCAGCGGAGGACAGGGGAACATAAAGACCCAGTACTTC. The entire variable domain, with the rest obtained from reference TRBV28 and TRBJ2-5, is as follows: DVKVTQSSRYLVKRTGEKVFLECVQDMDHENMFWYRQDPGLGLRLIYFSYDVKMKEKGDIPEGYSVSREKKERFSLILESASTNQTSMYLCASGGQGNIKTQYFGPGTRLLVL.

V is TRBV2 and J is TRBJ2-7; no clear D gene. This CDR3 has 13 amino acids. Germline CDR1 is SNHLY and CDR2 is FYNNEI. Trimming cost V 3 bases and J 3 bases, with 9 bases left between them. The CDR3 spells CASSERQFYEQYV. For the CDR3, the DNA is TGTGCCAGCAGTGAGAGGCAGTTCTACGAGCAGTACGTC.

V and J are TRBV5-4 and TRBJ1-1; 10 bases align to TRBD1. The CDR3 loop spans 14 amino acids. J was trimmed by 5 bases and V by 2 bases; bases with no gene match: 3. The germline V gene encodes CDR1 SGHNT and CDR2 YYREEE (reference sequence). CDR3 DNA: TGTGCCAGCAGCTTCGGGACAGGGGTTACTGAAGCTTTCTTT. It codes for CASSFGTGVTEAFF.

The chain employs TRBV5-8 and TRBJ1-5; D is possibly TRBD1 (6 bases). The CDR3 loop spans 16 amino acids. Germline CDR1 is SGHTS and CDR2 is YDEGEE. The V end was cut by 4 bases, the J end by 3 bases, with 17 bases between. DNA for the CDR3: TGTGCCAGCAGCCCCAGGGGTCTGGGAGACAATCAGCCCCAGCATTTT. Protein: CASSPRGLGDNQPQHF.

CDR3 amino acids: CATSDLKGFYGYTF. In DNA form, the CDR3 reads TGTGCCACCAGTGATTTGAAGGGGTTCTATGGCTACACCTTC. The chain recombines TRBV24-1 with TRBJ1-2, with a possible D match to TRBD1 (5 bases). V gave up 0 bases and J gave up 4 bases, with 8 bases separating them. The CDR3 has 14 residues. Germline V gene sequence: CDR1 KGHDR, CDR2 SFDVKD.

In its sample, this clone was seen a few times. The V gene is TRBV11-1, the J gene TRBJ1-6; perhaps TRBD1 as D (5 bases). Germline-derived CDR1 and CDR2 are SGHAT and FQDESV (reference sequence). With 2 bases removed from V and 10 bases from J, the gap between germline ends came to 12 bases. The CDR3 loop spans 14 amino acids. CDR3 nucleotide sequence: TGTGCCAGCAGCTTACAGCAGGGTCGATCACCCCTCCACTTT. Translation: CASSLQQGRSPLHF. Together with reference TRBV11-1 and TRBJ1-6, the CDR3 gives the full variable domain: EAEVAQSPRYKITEKSQAVAFWCDPISGHATLYWYRQILGQGPELLVQFQDESVVDDSQLPKDRFSAERLKGVDSTLKIQPAELGDSAMYLCASSLQQGRSPLHFGNGTRLTVT.

This clone was detected only once. At one of its ends the junction is not consistent with the germline gene, which may arise from a read error. J is TRBJ1-5 and V is TRBV5-6; no definite D call. CDR1 SGHDT and CDR2 YYEEEE come from the germline V gene. The CDR3 runs 16 residues. The CDR3 bases are TGTGCCAGCAGCTTCCCCCGGTCTACAAGCAGTCAGCCCCAGCATTTT. Amino acid sequence: CASSFPRSTSSQPQHF. The complete variable domain, with remaining parts taken from reference TRBV5-6 and TRBJ1-5, reads DAGVTQSPTHLIKTRGQQVTLRCSPKSGHDTVSWYQQALGQGPQFIFQYYEEEERQRGNFPDRFSGHQFPNYSSELNVNALLLGDSALYLCASSFPRSTSSQPQHFGDGTRLSIL.

The V call is TRBV28, the J call TRBJ2-2; D is perhaps TRBD1 or TRBD2 (5 bases each). Per the germline V gene, CDR1 is MDHEN and CDR2 is SYDVKM. This CDR3 has 16 residues. Between the trimmed V and J ends, which lost 6 bases and 5 bases, there was a span of 19 bases. In DNA form, the CDR3 reads TGTGCCAGCAGCCTTACCCGACAGAGGGGTACCGGGGAGCTGTTTTTT. Amino acids: CASSLTRQRGTGELFF.

The J gene is TRBJ2-5, the V gene TRBV5-4; TRBD1 or TRBD2 may be the D gene (5 bases each). Germline V CDR1 and CDR2: SGHNT, YYREEE (reference sequence). The V and J ends lost 7 bases and 5 bases respectively, with 21 bases between them. This CDR3 is built from 15 residues. CDR3: CASSPPGSWGETQYF. CDR3 nucleotides: TGTGCCAGCTCCCCCCCCGGGTCCTGGGGGGAGACCCAGTACTTC.

This chain links TRBV5-4 with TRBJ2-1; 8 bases are shared with TRBD2. The V and J ends lost 4 bases and 0 bases, in that order; junction bases with no gene match: 3. The germline gives CDR1 SGHNT, CDR2 YYREEE (reference sequence). The CDR3 totals 15 residues. The CDR3 is CASSEAGASYNEQFF. Written as DNA, the CDR3 is TGTGCCAGCAGCGAAGCGGGGGCCTCCTACAATGAGCAGTTCTTC.